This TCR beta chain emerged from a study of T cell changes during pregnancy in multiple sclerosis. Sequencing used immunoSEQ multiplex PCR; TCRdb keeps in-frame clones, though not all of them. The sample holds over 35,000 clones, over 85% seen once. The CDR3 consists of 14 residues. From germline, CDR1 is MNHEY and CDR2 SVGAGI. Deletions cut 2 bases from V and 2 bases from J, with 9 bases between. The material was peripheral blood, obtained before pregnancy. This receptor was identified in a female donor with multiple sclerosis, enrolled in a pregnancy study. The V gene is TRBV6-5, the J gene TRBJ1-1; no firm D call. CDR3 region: CASSYVAFNTEAFF. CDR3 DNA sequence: TGTGCCAGCAGTTACGTGGCTTTCAACACTGAAGCTTTCTTT.